This TCR beta chain was identified in a study of OX40 agonist ivuxolimab in advanced cancers. Overall study: A mean age of approximately 64 years, range about 20 to 90, was recorded, and 70% to 85% were male.

Only a few counts were recorded for this clone. Its target is unknown. This table comes from immunoSEQ multiplex PCR, and its TCRdb copy is limited to in-frame clones, with some not included. The sample consists of some 40,000 clones, about three quarters of them appearing once. Study-level results: Low normalized T-cell clonal expansion also characterized some of the nonresponders. On average, a greater number of expanded clones characterised CD8+ T cells relative to CD4+.

Looked up from germline, CDR1 is SGHNT and CDR2 is YYREEE (reference sequence). The CDR3 is 17 amino acids. V gave up 4 bases and J gave up 2 bases, with 16 bases separating them. This receptor was taken from an adult with an advanced solid tumor such as melanoma, head and neck, liver or kidney cancer. This specimen consisted of CD4+ or CD8+ T cells sorted from blood, obtained in a trial of the OX40 agonist ivuxolimab. V is TRBV5-4 and J is TRBJ2-6; the D is unclear. CDR3 DNA sequence: TGTGCCAGCAGCACATGGACGGAGTATACTGGGGCCAACGTCCTGACTTTC. It yields the protein CASSTWTEYTGANVLTF.